This section outlines one T cell receptor (beta chain) sequence together with its context. CDR1 KGHDR and CDR2 SFDVKD come from the germline V gene. Trimming left V 4 bases short and J 4 bases short, with 17 bases between. CDR3 size: 16 residues. This sample stems from a study of blood T cell repertoires in COVID-19. How the authors handled the data: The assay estimated nucleated cells by amplifying reference gene primers. The repertoire was sequenced with immunoSEQ multiplex PCR; TCRdb's copy has only in-frame clones and lacks some. The DNA was the basis for D and trimming; V, J and clone size are from that table. Of around 190,000 clones listed, more than 80% are singletons.

The origin of this receptor is a woman aged 60-70 years with acute or convalescent COVID-19. V gene TRBV24-1 combines with J gene TRBJ2-3; D unresolved. The specimen was peripheral blood. CDR3 in amino acids: CATSEAGSPFADTQYF. DNA for the CDR3: TGTGCCACCAGTGAAGCAGGATCCCCCTTCGCAGATACGCAGTATTTT.